One and the same sample provided the 25 T cell receptor beta chains below, sequenced in a study of T cells in Graves' hyperthyroidism and ophthalmopathy. TCR beta CDR3 regions were amplified from RNA transcripts. HTBI primers were employed in a first-round RT-PCR of the TCR CDR3. TCRdb recomputed calls from the multiplex PCR reads with MiXCR, one row per CDR3 protein. The table includes around 600,000 distinct CDR3 sequences, over 12% detected once. Sequencing input: blood. These receptors all stem from a young woman with Graves' ophthalmopathy.

At least ten counts were recorded for this clonotype. This chain joins TRBV12-3 or TRBV12-4 and TRBJ2-2; perhaps TRBD2 as D (5 bases). The CDR3 loop spans 15 amino acids. Between the trimmed V and J ends, which lost 6 bases and 5 bases, there was a span of 16 bases. Here the CDR3 reads CASSPLERGTGELFF. The CDR3 coding sequence is TGTGCCAGCAGCCCGCTAGAAAGAGGGACCGGGGAGCTGTTTTTT.

This clonotype came up a few times. This chain uses TRBV6-1 with TRBJ1-1, with 9 bases identical to TRBD1. This CDR3 contains 14 residues. Germline V gives CDR1 MNHNS, CDR2 SASEGT. V lost 7 bases, J lost 3 bases, and 6 bases stayed unmatched. Here the CDR3 reads CASKRDREYTEAFF. CDR3 nucleotides: TGTGCCAGCAAGCGGGACAGGGAATACACTGAAGCTTTCTTT.

This clonotype was seen only a few times. The V call is TRBV7-2, the J call TRBJ1-2; D may be TRBD1 (6 bases). CDR1 is SGHTA, CDR2 FQGNSA, per germline. The CDR3 spans 15 residues. The V gene lost 8 bases and the J gene lost 3 bases, with 19 bases spanning the gap. CDR3 loop: CASRGGAAPDYGYTF. In nucleotides, the CDR3 is TGTGCCAGCCGAGGGGGGGCAGCTCCTGACTATGGCTACACCTTC.

The chain combines TRBV28 with TRBJ2-2; 10 bases are shared with TRBD2. Trimming took 6 bases from V and 4 from J; bases not matched to a gene: 8. CDR1 and CDR2 (germline): MDHEN, SYDVKM. The CDR3 spans 16 residues. The CDR3 sequence is CASRAPGLASTGELFF. The CDR3 nucleotides are TGTGCCAGCAGAGCGCCGGGACTAGCGTCCACCGGGGAGCTGTTTTTT. The variable domain in full, completed from reference TRBV28 and TRBJ2-2, reads DVKVTQSSRYLVKRTGEKVFLECVQDMDHENMFWYRQDPGLGLRLIYFSYDVKMKEKGDIPEGYSVSREKKERFSLILESASTNQTSMYLCASRAPGLASTGELFFGEGSRLTVL.

This clonotype has just a few counts. The chain is built from TRBV5-8 and TRBJ1-2, with D maybe TRBD1 (5 bases). The CDR3 spans 14 residues. The V gene's germline CDR1 is SGHTS and CDR2 YDEGEE. V lost 3 bases and J 4 bases, leaving 13 bases between the germline ends. The CDR3 DNA reads as TGTGCCAGCAGCTCATGGTCGGGGGTCTATGGCTACACCTTC. Its translation: CASSSWSGVYGYTF.

This clonotype was observed a handful of times. The CDR3 DNA reads TGTGCCAGCAGTGGGTTGGCAGCTTTGAACACTGAAGCTTTCTTT. It specifies CASSGLAALNTEAFF. The chain combines TRBV25-1 with TRBJ1-1; no reliable D call. There are 15 residues in the CDR3. V lost 4 bases and J lost 0, with 12 bases in between. Germline-derived CDR1 and CDR2 are MGHDK and SYGVNS.

The chain combines TRBV28 with TRBJ2-7; D is undetermined. The CDR3 has 15 amino acids. The V gene lost 6 bases and the J gene lost 4 bases, with 19 bases spanning the gap. Germline CDR1 and CDR2: MDHEN and SYDVKM. Here the CDR3 DNA reads TGTGCCAGCAGGGAAGAAGCCGATCGTTCTTACGAGCAGTACTTC. This codes for CASREEADRSYEQYF.

There are many counts of this clonotype. This chain joins TRBV12-3 or TRBV12-4 and TRBJ2-2, with 7 bases fitting TRBD1. V lost 6 bases and J lost 1; bases outside the gene matches: 5. This CDR3 is 15 amino acids long. The CDR3 DNA follows: TGTGCCAGCAGCCCGAGACAGGGGAACACCGGGGAGCTGTTTTTT. Its translation is CASSPRQGNTGELFF.

The chain uses TRBV7-9 and TRBJ2-1; the match to TRBD2 covers 9 bases. The CDR3 contains 15 residues. After removal of 3 bases from V and 7 bases from J, the junction contained 7 bases not matched to a gene. The germline gives CDR1 SEHNR, CDR2 FQNEAQ (reference sequence). The CDR3 loop is CASSFEAGLANEQFF. The DNA for the CDR3 is TGTGCCAGCAGCTTCGAAGCGGGACTAGCTAATGAGCAGTTCTTC.

The rearrangement uses TRBV3-1 and TRBJ1-5, with a possible D match to TRBD1 (5 bases). V was pared by 1 base and J by 0 bases, with 16 bases between. The germline gives CDR1 LGHDT, CDR2 YNNKEL (reference sequence). This CDR3 has 18 residues. The CDR3 DNA reads TGTGCCAGCAGCCAAGCGGACACCGGGGTGGGTAGCAATCAGCCCCAGCATTTT. It is translated as CASSQADTGVGSNQPQHF.

Ten or more counts support this clonotype. The rearrangement links TRBV7-2 to TRBJ2-6; D is unclear. The ends were cut back, 5 bases at V and 1 base at J, with 12 bases in the middle. Per germline, CDR1 SGHTA and CDR2 FQGNSA. This CDR3 comprises 16 residues. The CDR3 DNA reads as TGTGCCAGCAGCATCCGCTTAGGGTCTGGGGCCAACGTCCTGACTTTC. Its translation is CASSIRLGSGANVLTF. Together with reference TRBV7-2 and TRBJ2-6, the CDR3 gives the full variable domain: GAGVSQSPSNKVTEKGKDVELRCDPISGHTALYWYRQSLGQGLEFLIYFQGNSAPDKSGLPSDRFSAERTGGSVSTLTIQRTQQEDSAVYLCASSIRLGSGANVLTFGAGSRLTVL.

In its sample, this clonotype was seen a few times. This chain uses TRBV9 with TRBJ2-5, with 14 bases lining up with TRBD2. Germline lookup yields CDR1 SGDLS and CDR2 YYNGEE. V lost 1 base to trimming and J lost 4 bases; unmatched junction nucleotides: 6. The CDR3 loop spans 17 amino acids. The CDR3 loop is CASSVQGTSGRGETQYF. The CDR3 coding sequence is TGTGCCAGCAGCGTACAGGGGACTAGCGGGAGAGGAGAGACCCAGTACTTC.

This clonotype was observed a handful of times. This chain connects TRBV29-1 to TRBJ1-6; 11 bases are a match to TRBD1. CDR1 and CDR2 (germline): SQVTM, ANQGSEA. The CDR3 runs 13 residues. V gave up 7 bases and J gave up 9 bases; unmatched junction bases: 5. CDR3 residues: CSAGQGASSPLHF. The DNA of the CDR3 is TGCAGCGCCGGACAGGGGGCGTCTTCACCCCTCCACTTT. The full variable domain, in which reference TRBV29-1 and TRBJ1-6 provide the parts outside the CDR3, is SAVISQKPSRDICQRGTSLTIQCQVDSQVTMMFWYRQQPGQSLTLIATANQGSEATYESGFVIDKFPISRPNLTFSTLTVSNMSPEDSSIYLCSAGQGASSPLHFGNGTRLTVT.

The V and J genes are TRBV20-1 and TRBJ2-7; 11 bases map to TRBD1. V was pared by 3 bases and J by 2 bases, with 3 bases of the junction left unmatched. Germline assignment: CDR1 DFQATT and CDR2 SNEGSKA (reference sequence). The CDR3 contains 14 residues. The CDR3 bases are TGCAGTGCTAGGGGGACAGGGGGAGCCTACGAGCAGTACTTC. This gives the protein CSARGTGGAYEQYF.

This clonotype was recorded many times. This chain links TRBV20-1 with TRBJ1-1, with 7 bases that match TRBD1. This CDR3 comprises 14 residues. The V and J ends lost 0 bases and 7 bases, in that order; junction bases with no gene match: 8. Germline V lookup: CDR1 DFQATT, CDR2 SNEGSKA (reference sequence). The DNA for the CDR3 is TGCAGTGCTAGAGAGGGCGACAGGGTAGGTGAAGCTTTCTTT. It codes for CSAREGDRVGEAFF.

A few counts support this clonotype. CDR3 nucleotides: TGTGCCAGTAGAACTCAGGGAACCGGGGAGCTGTTTTTT. Translated, it gives CASRTQGTGELFF. V usage is TRBV19 and J usage is TRBJ2-2, with a possible D match to TRBD1 (5 bases). The length of the CDR3 is 13 residues. Germline CDR1 is LNHDA and CDR2 is SQIVND (reference sequence). V was cut by 6 bases and J by 5 bases, with 10 bases left in between.

V is TRBV2 and J is TRBJ2-7, with D possibly called TRBD1 or TRBD2 (7 bases each). The CDR3 runs 13 residues. Germline V gene sequence: CDR1 SNHLY, CDR2 FYNNEI. The CDR3 spells CALGGRGRGEQYF. The CDR3 DNA is TGTGCACTAGGAGGGAGGGGGCGAGGCGAGCAGTACTTC.

This clonotype was counted a few times. The V call is TRBV30, the J call TRBJ1-5; no clear D. Between the trimmed V and J ends, which lost 6 bases and 3 bases, there was a span of 9 bases. Per the germline V gene, CDR1 is GTSNPN and CDR2 is SVGIG (reference sequence). The CDR3 sequence is 12 residues long. CDR3 protein: CACRTANQPQHF. The CDR3 DNA reads TGTGCCTGTCGTACGGCCAATCAGCCCCAGCATTTT.

This clonotype was counted only a few times. V and J are TRBV5-1 and TRBJ1-2; 9 bases fit TRBD1. The ends lost 1 base at V and 4 bases at J; junction bases unmatched: 8. This CDR3 is built from 16 residues. Germline V lookup: CDR1 SGHRS, CDR2 YFSETQ. The chain's CDR3 is CASSLSPDRGGYGYTF. The CDR3 nucleotides are TGCGCCAGCAGCTTGAGCCCGGACAGGGGTGGCTATGGCTACACCTTC. Combining the CDR3 with reference TRBV5-1 and TRBJ1-2 gives the whole variable domain KAGVTQTPRYLIKTRGQQVTLSCSPISGHRSVSWYQQTPGQGLQFLFEYFSETQRNKGNFPGRFSGRQFSNSRSEMNVSTLELGDSALYLCASSLSPDRGGYGYTFGSGTRLTVV.

This clonotype was seen at least ten times. CDR3 protein: CASSEDQGGSTEAFF. CDR3 sequence (DNA): TGTGCCAGCAGTGAAGACCAGGGAGGAAGCACTGAAGCTTTCTTT. V and J are TRBV6-1 and TRBJ1-1; D might be TRBD1 (5 bases). Germline V gives CDR1 MNHNS, CDR2 SASEGT. With 1 base removed from V and 4 bases from J, the gap between germline ends came to 13 bases. The CDR3 totals 15 residues.

The sample holds many counts of this clonotype. V is TRBV6-5 and J is TRBJ2-1, with D possibly matching TRBD2 (6 bases). Germline V lookup: CDR1 MNHEY, CDR2 SVGAGI. The CDR3 contains 15 residues. V was pared by 2 bases and J by 6 bases, with 14 bases between. For the CDR3, the DNA is TGTGCCAGCAGTTACGGGGGGTCTAACACCAATGAGCAGTTCTTC. Translating it yields CASSYGGSNTNEQFF.

In this sample, this clonotype turned up many times. V usage is TRBV6-4 and J usage is TRBJ1-2; no reliable D call. The CDR3 runs to 14 residues. Looked up from germline, CDR1 is MRHNA and CDR2 is SNTAGT. Trimming pared 0 bases from V and 6 bases from J, leaving 11 bases between. The CDR3 loop reads CASSDSYPTDGYTF. For the CDR3, the DNA is TGTGCCAGCAGTGACTCGTACCCGACGGATGGCTACACCTTC.

The table lists this clonotype with many counts. This sequence joins TRBV2 and TRBJ2-7; 10 nucleotides agree with TRBD1. The J segment lost 5 bases and the V segment lost 6 bases, leaving 7 bases of the junction unmatched. Germline V gives CDR1 SNHLY, CDR2 FYNNEI. This CDR3 spans 14 amino acids. The CDR3 is CASRTGTGAHEQYF. The CDR3 DNA sequence: TGTGCCAGCAGGACCGGGACAGGGGCCCACGAGCAGTACTTC.

This clonotype has a count of ten or more. This chain joins TRBV20-1 and TRBJ2-7, with D possibly matching TRBD1 (5 bases). Trimming stripped 3 bases from V and 0 bases from J, with 21 bases between. The germline gives CDR1 DFQATT, CDR2 SNEGSKA (reference sequence). This CDR3 region has 17 residues. The CDR3 bases are TGCAGTGCTAGGATAATTCTAAGGGGTCAAAGCTCCTACGAGCAGTACTTC. Its translation: CSARIILRGQSSYEQYF.

In its sample, this clonotype was seen many times. This rearrangement joins TRBV15 to TRBJ2-3, with 13 bases matching TRBD2. Germline V gene data show CDR1 as LNHNV and CDR2 as YYDKDF (reference sequence). Unmatched junction bases numbered 6, after V lost 4 bases and J lost 5 bases. The length of the CDR3 is 16 residues. The CDR3 loop is CATSTTSGRARDTQYF. As DNA, the CDR3 is TGTGCCACCAGCACAACTAGCGGGAGGGCCAGAGATACGCAGTATTTT.